Listed below are T cell receptor beta chains from one sample, sequenced in a study of blood T cells in healthy people across ages. TCRdb re-analysed the 5' RACE reads in MiXCR, keeping a single row per CDR3 protein. Of approximately 800,000 distinct CDR3 sequences listed, 46% were seen once; the top ten hold 15% to 20%. Source material: blood. The receptors here all came from a man at least 80 years old in good health. CDR3s leave out the opening cysteine and the closing phenylalanine or tryptophan. Clone size is not always given. Where it is, it says once, few, many or a class for expanded clones.

clone_size,v_call,cdr3_aa
NA,TRBV5-1,ASSSTPGTGELF
NA,TRBV11-3,ASSFASSTDTQY
NA,TRBV11-2,ASLWIWGTDTQY
many,TRBV5-5,ASSLDGANNSPLH
NA,TRBV4-1,ASSQVPGALQPQH
NA,TRBV20-1,SARVDGDTQY
once,TRBV18,ASSPRGSFSTDTQY
few,TRBV28,ASSLLTGGFGNQPQH
many,TRBV28,ASGEGGNSYNEQF
NA,TRBV15,ATSRDLTGREKLF
NA,TRBV9,ASSVGALSCNEQF
few,TRBV20-1,SASGVNEQY
NA,TRBV29-1,SAITGSTEAF
NA,TRBV6-6,ASGSQTSGSPNEQF
once,TRBV18,ASSLRGEPKVSPLH
few,TRBV20-1,SATWGETQY
once,TRBV28,ASSSSGRAADEQF
NA,TRBV27,ATKTDSGANVLT
NA,TRBV10-3,AIRERASGNTIY
few,TRBV28,ASSLGRVGTEAF
NA,TRBV6-2/TRBV6-3,ASRDWGNIQY
NA,TRBV24-1,ATASGKPYEQY
many,TRBV10-3,AISDLINYGYT
few,TRBV6-1,ASSEGGRRETQY
NA,TRBV4-2,ASSQAGACKDTQY
NA,TRBV7-3,ASSFDPNSPLH